This paragraph reports one TCR beta chain. The data derive from a study of control samples from healthy donors and cancer patients. Produced via immunoSEQ multiplex PCR; TCRdb's table is partial and in-frame only. The sample shows about 98,000 clones, roughly 82% of them seen only once. The CDR3 length is 17 residues. CDR1 is LNHDA and CDR2 is SQIVND in the germline V gene (reference sequence). V lost 7 bases to trimming and J lost 2 bases, with 23 bases between them. The gene calls are TRBV19 and TRBJ1-1, with D perhaps matching TRBD1 (6 bases). Sequencing used blood. This TCR was sampled from a man in his 60s in good health. Here the CDR3 reads CASNPRGTRKVNTEAFF. The CDR3 nucleotides read TGTGCCAGTAACCCGAGGGGGACCCGGAAAGTCAACACTGAAGCTTTCTTT.